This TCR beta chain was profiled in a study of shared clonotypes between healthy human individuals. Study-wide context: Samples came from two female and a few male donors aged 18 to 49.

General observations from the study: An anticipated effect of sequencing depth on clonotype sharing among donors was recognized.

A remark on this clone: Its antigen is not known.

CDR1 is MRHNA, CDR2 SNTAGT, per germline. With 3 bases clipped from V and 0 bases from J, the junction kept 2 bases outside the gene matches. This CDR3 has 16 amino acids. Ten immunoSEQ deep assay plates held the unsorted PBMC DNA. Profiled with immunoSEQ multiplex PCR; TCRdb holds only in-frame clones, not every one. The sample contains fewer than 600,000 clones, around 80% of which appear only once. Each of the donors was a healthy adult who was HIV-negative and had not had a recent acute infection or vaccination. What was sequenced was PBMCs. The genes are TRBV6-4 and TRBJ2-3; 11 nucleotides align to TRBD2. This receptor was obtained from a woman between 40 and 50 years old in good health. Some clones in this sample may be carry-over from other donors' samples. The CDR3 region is CASSELAGDSTDTQYF. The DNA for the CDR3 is TGTGCCAGCAGTGAACTAGCGGGAGACAGCACAGATACGCAGTATTTT.